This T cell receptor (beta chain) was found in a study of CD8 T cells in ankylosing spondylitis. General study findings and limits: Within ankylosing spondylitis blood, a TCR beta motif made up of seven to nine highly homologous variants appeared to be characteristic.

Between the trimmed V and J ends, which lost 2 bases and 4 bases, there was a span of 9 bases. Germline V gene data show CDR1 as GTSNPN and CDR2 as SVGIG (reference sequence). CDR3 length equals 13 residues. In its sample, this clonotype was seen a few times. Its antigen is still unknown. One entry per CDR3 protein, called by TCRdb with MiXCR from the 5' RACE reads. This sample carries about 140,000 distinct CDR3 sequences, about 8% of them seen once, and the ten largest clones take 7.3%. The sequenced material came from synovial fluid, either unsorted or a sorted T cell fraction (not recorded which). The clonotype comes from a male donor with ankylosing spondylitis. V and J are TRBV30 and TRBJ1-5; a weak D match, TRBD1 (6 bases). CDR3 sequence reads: CAWSNTGNQPQHF. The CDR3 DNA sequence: TGTGCCTGGAGTAACACAGGGAATCAGCCCCAGCATTTT.